What follows are 30 T cell receptor beta chains derived from one specimen sequenced in a study of blood T cell repertoires in COVID-19. Sequenced by immunoSEQ multiplex PCR; TCRdb stores in-frame clones only, minus some. The repertoire includes 200,000 to 250,000 clones, around 90% of them detected once, and over 0.8% sits in the top ten. Sample: peripheral blood. These receptors were collected from a man younger than 40 with COVID-19, enrolled during active disease.

The chain recombines TRBV3-1 (or the pseudogene TRBV3-2) with TRBJ1-2; 7 bases line up with TRBD1. Germline loops: CDR1 LGHDT, CDR2 YNNKEL (reference sequence). The CDR3 sequence is 17 residues long. With 1 base clipped from V and 4 bases from J, the junction kept 12 bases outside the gene matches. CDR3 residues: CASSQGVLGDSSYGYTF. For the CDR3, the DNA is TGTGCCAGCAGCCAAGGGGTCCTTGGGGACAGCTCCTATGGCTACACCTTC.

This clone was counted once. The chain couples TRBV6-5 to TRBJ1-2; 7 bases are shared with TRBD1. The CDR3 is 15 residues long. With 2 bases clipped from V and 4 bases from J, the junction kept 7 bases outside the gene matches. CDR1 is MNHEY, CDR2 SVGAGI, per germline. The CDR3 region has the DNA TGTGCCAGCAGTTACAACCGGGACAGCCCCTATGGCTACACCTTC. This codes for CASSYNRDSPYGYTF.

The chain has TRBV19 and TRBJ1-5, with D hard to call. This CDR3 spans 17 amino acids. CDR1 is LNHDA and CDR2 is SQIVND in the germline V gene (reference sequence). Trimming pared 3 bases from V and 0 bases from J, leaving 15 bases between. This chain's CDR3 is CASSMSTRTDSNQPQHF. DNA of the CDR3: TGTGCCAGTAGTATGAGTACTAGAACCGATAGCAATCAGCCCCAGCATTTT.

V gene TRBV6-2 or TRBV6-3 combines with J gene TRBJ1-2; 10 bases line up with TRBD1. The germline CDR1 and CDR2 sequences are MNHEY and SVGEGT. The CDR3 has 13 amino acids. The V segment lost 4 bases and the J segment 8 bases; nucleotides outside the gene matches: 4. CDR3 sequence (DNA): TGTGCCAGCAGTTTCGGGGACAGGGGCGGCTACACCTTC. Translating it yields CASSFGDRGGYTF.

V usage is TRBV24-1 and J usage is TRBJ2-1, with 8 nucleotides matching TRBD2. The CDR3 runs to 14 residues. V was pared by 5 bases and J by 11 bases, with 10 bases of the junction left unmatched. CDR1 and CDR2 from the germline V gene are KGHDR and SFDVKD. CDR3 sequence: CATSATGGGLQQFF. CDR3 nucleotides: TGTGCCACCAGTGCCACGGGAGGGGGGCTTCAGCAGTTCTTC.

J is TRBJ1-2 and V is TRBV29-1; D gene uncertain. Trimming left V 5 bases short and J 5 bases short, with 12 bases between. The V gene's germline CDR1 is SQVTM and CDR2 ANQGSEA. The CDR3 covers 12 residues. CDR3 loop: CSVLEGRYGYTF. In nucleotides, the CDR3 is TGCAGCGTTCTCGAGGGCCGGTATGGCTACACCTTC.

This sequence joins TRBV5-4 and TRBJ2-2; TRBD1 might be the D (6 bases). Germline lookup yields CDR1 SGHNT and CDR2 YYREEE (reference sequence). The CDR3 has 16 residues. V was pared by 3 bases and J by 5 bases, with 17 bases between. CDR3 protein: CASSSIGQSPTGELFF. CDR3 DNA: TGTGCCAGCAGCTCGATTGGACAGAGTCCTACCGGGGAGCTGTTTTTT.

The chain uses TRBV24-1 and TRBJ1-2, with D hard to call. The V gene's germline CDR1 is KGHDR and CDR2 SFDVKD. CDR3 length equals 14 residues. V shed 10 bases and J shed 4 bases, with 18 bases lying between them. The CDR3 sequence is CATRERVGIYGYTF. The CDR3, as DNA: TGTGCCACGCGGGAAAGGGTGGGGATCTATGGCTACACCTTC.

V usage is TRBV6-1 and J usage is TRBJ1-6; D not certain. The CDR3 has 17 residues. Per the germline V gene, CDR1 is MNHNS and CDR2 is SASEGT. V was trimmed by 1 base and J by 5 bases, leaving 15 bases between them. CDR3 protein: CASSEDYVTADNSPLHF. In DNA form, the CDR3 reads TGTGCCAGCAGTGAAGACTATGTGACTGCGGATAATTCACCCCTCCACTTT.

J is TRBJ1-3 and V is TRBV2; TRBD1 is a possible D gene (5 bases). Germline lookup yields CDR1 SNHLY and CDR2 FYNNEI. The CDR3 totals 15 residues. V gave up 5 bases and J gave up 2 bases, with 13 bases separating them. The DNA for the CDR3 is TGTGCCAGCAGTATGGGCAGGGCCCCTGGAAACACCATATATTTT. It yields the protein CASSMGRAPGNTIYF. The entire variable domain, with the rest obtained from reference TRBV2 and TRBJ1-3, is as follows: EPEVTQTPSHQVTQMGQEVILRCVPISNHLYFYWYRQILGQKVEFLVSFYNNEISEKSEIFDDQFSVERPDGSNFTLKIRSTKLEDSAMYFCASSMGRAPGNTIYFGEGSWLTVV.

The gene calls are TRBV6-5 and TRBJ1-2, with a possible D match to TRBD1 (5 bases). Germline assignment: CDR1 MNHEY and CDR2 SVGAGI. CDR3 length: 13 residues. Trimming took off 6 bases at V and 5 bases at J, with 13 bases between the two ends. As DNA, the CDR3 is TGTGCCAGCAGCAGGGTATTGGAATATGGCTACACCTTC. It encodes CASSRVLEYGYTF.

This clone was counted once. The gene calls are TRBV19 and TRBJ2-2; 7 nucleotides agree with TRBD1. CDR1 and CDR2 (germline): LNHDA, SQIVND (reference sequence). CDR3 length: 16 amino acids. The junction had 13 bases not matched to a gene; V was cut back by 5 bases and J by 7 bases. In DNA form, the CDR3 reads TGTGCCAGTAGTCACGACCCCCGACAGGGAATCGGGGAGCTGTTTTTT. Translation: CASSHDPRQGIGELFF.

The chain is built from TRBV19 and TRBJ1-1; the D gene is possibly TRBD1 (5 bases). V was shortened by 8 bases and J by 5 bases, with 15 bases between the two germline ends. CDR1 and CDR2 (germline): LNHDA, SQIVND (reference sequence). This CDR3 region has 13 residues. CDR3 bases: TGTGCCAGTTTGACAGAACGGAATACTGAAGCTTTCTTT. This translates into CASLTERNTEAFF.

The chain links TRBV11-2 to TRBJ1-5; no definite D call. CDR1 is SGHAT and CDR2 is FQNNGV in the germline V gene. V was trimmed by 1 base and J by 4 bases, leaving 5 bases between them. The CDR3 has 13 amino acids. DNA for the CDR3: TGTGCCAGCAGCTTAGTCCAGAATCAGCCCCAGCATTTT. Protein: CASSLVQNQPQHF.

The V and J genes are TRBV4-1 and TRBJ1-2, with D maybe TRBD1 (6 bases). Trimming left V 1 base short and J 0 bases short, with 15 bases between. The germline gives CDR1 MGHRA, CDR2 YSYEKL. The CDR3 covers 17 residues. CDR3 DNA sequence: TGCGCCAGCAGCCAAGTGTGGACAGCGGGGTCTAACTATGGCTACACCTTC. It encodes CASSQVWTAGSNYGYTF.

In this sample, this clone turned up once. J is TRBJ1-4 and V is TRBV19; TRBD1 is a possible D gene (5 bases). There are 13 residues in the CDR3. Germline V gene lookup returns CDR1 LNHDA and CDR2 SQIVND (reference sequence). The V gene lost 1 base and the J gene lost 8 bases, with 8 bases spanning the gap. CDR3 nucleotides: TGTGCCAGTAGTATAGGGTCAGGGGAAAAACTGTTTTTT. Its translation: CASSIGSGEKLFF.

The chain carries TRBV10-1 and TRBJ2-3, with TRBD2 identical over 8 bases. Germline V gene lookup returns CDR1 WNHNN and CDR2 SYGVQD (reference sequence). The CDR3 totals 17 residues. Trimming removed 10 bases from V and 4 bases from J; junction bases left unmatched: 19. CDR3 sequence (DNA): TGCGCCACCACCCCCGGGTGGCGGGGGGCCTTGTCAGATACGCAGTATTTT. This gives the protein CATTPGWRGALSDTQYF.

This sequence joins TRBV19 and TRBJ2-5; TRBD1 is a possible D gene (5 bases). The CDR3 is 14 amino acids. V lost 5 bases and J 1 base, leaving 11 bases between the germline ends. Germline V gene data show CDR1 as LNHDA and CDR2 as SQIVND (reference sequence). The CDR3 sequence: CASSATVTQETQYF. In nucleotides, the CDR3 is TGTGCCAGTAGTGCGACAGTGACCCAAGAGACCCAGTACTTC.

V and J are TRBV5-1 and TRBJ2-2, with 10 positions matching TRBD2. J lost 3 bases, V lost 0 bases, and 2 bases had no gene match. CDR1 SGHRS and CDR2 YFSETQ come from the germline V gene. The CDR3 has 16 residues. The DNA of the CDR3 is TGCGCCAGCAGCTTGGGACTAGCGGGTTACACCGGGGAGCTGTTTTTT. It codes for CASSLGLAGYTGELFF.

V gene TRBV12-2 combines with J gene TRBJ1-4; the D call of TRBD1 is as the table states it, not checked on the DNA. TRBV12-2 is tagged as a pseudogene. CDR3 length: 18 residues. The CDR3 loop is CASRLVGTGDATNEKLFF. In DNA, the CDR3 is TGTGCAAGTCGCTTAGTCGGGACAGGGGATGCAACTAATGAAAAACTGTTTTTT.

This clone was observed once. The chain recombines TRBV5-5 with TRBJ2-1; the D gene is possibly TRBD1 (6 bases). CDR1 SGHKS and CDR2 YYEKEE come from the germline V gene (reference sequence). There are 14 residues in the CDR3. V gave up 7 bases and J gave up 5 bases, with 16 bases separating them. CDR3 amino acids: CASHHLGQNNEQFF. The DNA for the CDR3 is TGTGCCAGCCATCACCTCGGACAGAACAATGAGCAGTTCTTC.

The J gene is TRBJ2-2, the V gene TRBV30; D gene ambiguous. This CDR3 is built from 13 residues. Germline-derived CDR1 and CDR2 are GTSNPN and SVGIG (reference sequence). The V end lost 1 base, the J end lost 6 bases, and 9 bases lay between the germline ends. The CDR3 sequence: CAWSAPGSGELFF. DNA of the CDR3: TGTGCCTGGAGTGCACCCGGTTCCGGGGAGCTGTTTTTT.

The chain recombines TRBV11-3 with TRBJ1-2, with TRBD1 matching 8 bases. This CDR3 is built from 13 residues. Unmatched junction bases numbered 3, after V lost 5 bases and J lost 4 bases. CDR1 and CDR2 (germline): SGHNT, YENEEA. The CDR3 nucleotides read TGTGCCAGCAGCGATGGACAGGGCTATGGCTACACCTTC. This translates into CASSDGQGYGYTF.

This sequence joins TRBV5-1 and TRBJ2-5; D call uncertain. Germline CDR1 SGHRS, CDR2 YFSETQ. The CDR3 is 14 amino acids. V was cut by 1 base and J by 5 bases, with 12 bases left in between. The CDR3 DNA reads TGCGCCAGCAGCTTGTATGTCCCTGAGGAGACCCAGTACTTC. It specifies CASSLYVPEETQYF.

The chain combines TRBV5-1 with TRBJ1-1, with 7 bases lining up with TRBD1. Germline loops: CDR1 SGHRS, CDR2 YFSETQ. The V and J ends lost 0 bases and 0 bases, in that order; junction bases with no gene match: 20. The CDR3 is 21 residues long. CDR3 in amino acids: CASSLGLPGPGQRFLNTEAFF. The CDR3, as DNA: TGCGCCAGCAGCTTGGGTCTCCCAGGCCCGGGACAGAGGTTCTTGAACACTGAAGCTTTCTTT.

The CDR3, as DNA: TGTGCCAGTAGACCCGACGAGGGAGCGGCCTACGAGCAGTACTTC. This sequence encodes CASRPDEGAAYEQYF. The V and J genes are TRBV6-5 and TRBJ2-7; TRBD2 might be the D (5 bases). CDR3 length: 15 amino acids. The V end was cut by 9 bases, the J end by 2 bases, with 20 bases between. Germline CDR1 reads MNHEY; CDR2 reads SVGAGI.

The genes are TRBV23-1 and TRBJ2-1; perhaps TRBD1 as D (6 bases). TRBV23-1 is treated as an ORF (open reading frame) with a function not yet certain. The CDR3 has 16 residues. The ends were cut back, 4 bases at V and 1 base at J, with 14 bases in the middle. This chain's CDR3 is CASSPTRQGSYNEQFF. In nucleotides, the CDR3 is TGCGCCAGCAGTCCCACACGGCAGGGGTCCTACAATGAGCAGTTCTTC.

This clone was seen only once. The chain carries TRBV5-6 and TRBJ2-5; unclear D gene. CDR1 SGHDT and CDR2 YYEEEE come from the germline V gene. This CDR3 has 14 residues. Trimming removed 0 bases at V and 5 bases at J, with 11 bases between. For the CDR3, the DNA is TGTGCCAGCAGCTTGGGGGCAGTCACGGAGACCCAGTACTTC. Protein: CASSLGAVTETQYF.

J is TRBJ2-1 and V is TRBV19, with 10 bases matching TRBD2. The CDR3 is made up of 15 amino acids. Germline V gives CDR1 LNHDA, CDR2 SQIVND (reference sequence). V gave up 1 base and J gave up 9 bases; unmatched junction bases: 6. CDR3 DNA sequence: TGTGCCAGTAGTATAGGCTCGAGCGGGGGGGCTGAGCAGTTCTTC. Translating it yields CASSIGSSGGAEQFF.

This rearrangement joins TRBV5-1 to TRBJ2-3; no clear D. The CDR3 runs 13 residues. V lost 4 bases, J lost 2 bases, and 8 bases lay in between. Germline V CDR1 and CDR2: SGHRS, YFSETQ. CDR3 coding DNA: TGCGCCAGCAGCCTAGACCCCACAGATACGCAGTATTTT. Protein: CASSLDPTDTQYF.